This TCR beta chain is drawn from a study of T cells in Graves' hyperthyroidism and ophthalmopathy. Overall study findings and caveats: Most thyroid clonotypes expanded above 0.001 were also detected in blood.

Many counts were recorded for this clonotype. The antigen remains unidentified. Germline lookup yields CDR1 DFQATT and CDR2 SNEGSKA (reference sequence). The CDR3 is 13 amino acids. With 5 bases removed from V and 0 bases from J, the gap between germline ends came to 11 bases. TCR beta CDR3 regions were amplified from RNA transcripts. The HTBI primer set served for first-round RT-PCR of the TCR CDR3. TCRdb analysed the multiplex PCR reads with MiXCR anew, one entry per CDR3 protein. The sample lists around 300,000 distinct CDR3 sequences, approximately 14% occurring once. The sequence came from a woman aged 40 to 50 with Graves' hyperthyroidism. The chain has TRBV20-1 and TRBJ2-7; D is uncertain. What was sequenced was blood. CDR3 in DNA: TGCAGTGCTGAAGACGGTAGCTCCTACGAGCAGTACTTC. Protein sequence: CSAEDGSSYEQYF.